Below, 31 T cell receptor beta chains from the same sample are listed, as sequenced in a study of control samples from healthy donors and cancer patients. Profiling relied on immunoSEQ multiplex PCR, and the TCRdb table lists in-frame clones only, not all of them. The sample includes 78,000 or so clones, roughly 87% seen only once; the top ten take approximately 3.6%. Sequenced: blood. The receptors come from a woman in her fifties or sixties in good health.

V and J are TRBV18 and TRBJ2-1; the D gene is possibly TRBD2 (6 bases). The CDR3 runs 14 residues. V lost 0 bases and J lost 6, with 9 bases in between. Germline V gives CDR1 KGHSH, CDR2 LQKENI. The CDR3 DNA follows: TGTGCCAGCTCACCACCGCAGGGAGGCAATGAGCAGTTCTTC. It yields the protein CASSPPQGGNEQFF.

The gene calls are TRBV28 and TRBJ1-2, with unresolved D. Per the germline V gene, CDR1 is MDHEN and CDR2 is SYDVKM. Trimming pared 3 bases from V and 8 bases from J, leaving 7 bases between. CDR3 length equals 11 residues. The CDR3 is CASSLQAGYTF. The CDR3 coding sequence is TGTGCCAGCAGTTTGCAGGCGGGCTACACCTTC.

The chain has TRBV10-2 and TRBJ1-1, with 10 bases that match TRBD1. CDR3 length: 15 residues. Germline trimming cut 6 bases from V and 1 base from J; bases unmatched to any gene: 5. The V gene's germline CDR1 is WSHSY and CDR2 SAAADI. The CDR3 DNA follows: TGCGCCAGCAGCCGGGACAGGGGACGGAACACTGAAGCTTTCTTT. Residues: CASSRDRGRNTEAFF.

The chain uses TRBV10-2 and TRBJ1-4; the D gene is possibly TRBD1 (5 bases). Germline V gene lookup returns CDR1 WSHSY and CDR2 SAAADI. The CDR3 totals 13 residues. V was shortened by 8 bases and J by 5 bases, with 12 bases between the two germline ends. CDR3 sequence: CASQRGRNEKLFF. CDR3 nucleotide sequence: TGCGCCAGCCAAAGGGGTCGCAATGAAAAACTGTTTTTT.

The genes are TRBV2 and TRBJ1-2, with D possibly being TRBD1 (5 bases). Germline values: CDR1 SNHLY, CDR2 FYNNEI. CDR3 length equals 16 residues. Trimming took 1 base from V and 3 from J, leaving 15 bases between them. The CDR3 here is CASSEGGTGGHYGYTF. For the CDR3, the DNA is TGTGCCAGCAGTGAAGGGGGGACGGGGGGACACTATGGCTACACCTTC.

V and J are TRBV5-1 and TRBJ2-5; a weak D match, TRBD2 (5 bases). The CDR3 sequence is 14 residues long. The V and J ends lost 0 bases and 0 bases respectively, with 6 bases between them. Germline lookup yields CDR1 SGHRS and CDR2 YFSETQ. The CDR3 DNA follows: TGCGCCAGCAGCTTGGCCGGGGACCAAGAGACCCAGTACTTC. It encodes CASSLAGDQETQYF.

V is TRBV6-5 and J is TRBJ1-2, with 8 bases that match TRBD1. The CDR3 sequence is 15 residues long. Germline V lookup: CDR1 MNHEY, CDR2 SVGAGI. Unmatched junction bases numbered 9, after V lost 2 bases and J lost 7 bases. The CDR3 DNA reads TGTGCCAGCAGTTACGGGGGACAGGTTTATGGTGGCTACACCTTC. This encodes CASSYGGQVYGGYTF.

This rearrangement joins TRBV5-5 to TRBJ2-1; D call uncertain. Germline lookup yields CDR1 SGHKS and CDR2 YYEKEE (reference sequence). This CDR3 has 15 residues. Trimming removed 2 bases from V and 4 bases from J, with 13 bases in between. CDR3 bases: TGTGCCAGCAGCTTCGGCCAAGAGACTTACAATGAGCAGTTCTTC. Its translation is CASSFGQETYNEQFF.

V usage is TRBV9 and J usage is TRBJ1-4; D gene unclear. CDR3 length equals 15 residues. V was cut by 1 base and J by 0 bases, with 7 bases left in between. The germline V gene has CDR1 SGDLS and CDR2 YYNGEE. The CDR3 DNA follows: TGTGCCAGCAGCGTATTCGGGACAACTAATGAAAAACTGTTTTTT. Amino acids: CASSVFGTTNEKLFF. The full variable domain, with the rest looked up from reference TRBV9 and TRBJ1-4, is DSGVTQTPKHLITATGQRVTLRCSPRSGDLSVYWYQQSLDQGLQFLIQYYNGEERAKGNILERFSAQQFPDLHSELNLSSLELGDSALYFCASSVFGTTNEKLFFGSGTQLSVL.

V usage is TRBV28 and J usage is TRBJ1-1; D perhaps matches TRBD1 (6 bases). Germline CDR1 is MDHEN and CDR2 is SYDVKM. Between the trimmed V and J ends, which lost 6 bases and 10 bases, there was a span of 15 bases. The CDR3 length is 12 residues. DNA for the CDR3: TGTGCCAGCAGGTCCCCAGGGGAAGGAGCTTTCTTT. Translating gives CASRSPGEGAFF.

This sequence joins TRBV2 and TRBJ1-4; 8 bases map to TRBD1. Germline loops: CDR1 SNHLY, CDR2 FYNNEI. The V and J ends lost 10 bases and 4 bases, in that order; junction bases with no gene match: 2. The CDR3 contains 12 residues. The CDR3 DNA reads TGTGCCACGACAGGGGTTAATGAAAAACTGTTTTTT. Translating gives CATTGVNEKLFF.

V gene TRBV14 combines with J gene TRBJ2-7, with D maybe TRBD1 (6 bases). The CDR3 spans 15 residues. V was trimmed by 6 bases and J by 2 bases, leaving 17 bases between them. Germline CDR1 is SGHDN and CDR2 is FVKESK. CDR3 sequence (DNA): TGTGCCAGCAGTGCCTCCGGGACACCCCCCTACGAGCAGTACTTC. It codes for CASSASGTPPYEQYF.

The CDR3 DNA sequence: TGTGCCTGGAGTGTTTCAAGCTCTGGCTACACCTTC. This sequence encodes CAWSVSSSGYTF. The gene calls are TRBV30 and TRBJ1-2; D is unresolved. Trimming removed 0 bases from V and 7 bases from J, with 9 bases in between. Looked up from germline, CDR1 is GTSNPN and CDR2 is SVGIG (reference sequence). This CDR3 has 12 residues. The whole variable domain, remainder taken from reference TRBV30 and TRBJ1-2, is SQTIHQWPATLVQPVGSPLSLECTVEGTSNPNLYWYRQAAGRGLQLLFYSVGIGQISSEVPQNLSASRPQDRQFILSSKKLLLSDSGFYLCAWSVSSSGYTFGSGTRLTVV.

This chain links TRBV5-1 with TRBJ2-3, with 7 bases that match TRBD2. Germline V gene data show CDR1 as SGHRS and CDR2 as YFSETQ. This CDR3 has 15 amino acids. Trimming at V came to 1 base and at J to 2 bases, leaving 4 bases not matched to a gene. In DNA, the CDR3 is TGCGCCAGCAGCTTGCCGAGCGGGGCCACAGATACGCAGTATTTT. As protein: CASSLPSGATDTQYF.

J is TRBJ2-1 and V is TRBV9; D may be TRBD2 (5 bases). This CDR3 is 17 amino acids long. V lost 1 base to trimming and J lost 3 bases, with 17 bases between them. The germline CDR1 and CDR2 sequences are SGDLS and YYNGEE. This CDR3 reads CASSVPQGSVNYNEQFF. CDR3 in DNA: TGTGCCAGCAGCGTACCTCAAGGGAGCGTCAACTACAATGAGCAGTTCTTC.

This clone came up once. This chain uses TRBV29-1 with TRBJ1-2; TRBD1 matches at 9 bases. This CDR3 has 11 residues. V dropped 4 bases and J dropped 7; count of bases not matched to a gene: 1. Germline CDR1 and CDR2: SQVTM and ANQGSEA. The CDR3 reads CSVGTGVGYTF. The CDR3 DNA reads TGCAGCGTTGGGACAGGGGTTGGCTACACCTTC.

The chain is built from TRBV21-1 and TRBJ2-3; the table's D call, TRBD2, has no DNA check behind it. TRBV21-1 is recorded as a pseudogene. The CDR3 is 20 residues long. In nucleotides, the CDR3 is TGTGCCAGCAGCAAAGGCTCGGGACTAGCGGGAGTACAAAGGACAGATACGCAGTATTTT. Its protein product is CASSKGSGLAGVQRTDTQYF.

Here the CDR3 DNA reads TGTGCCAGCAGCCCGTCTCGAGTCCGCTACAATGAGCAGTTCTTC. Its protein is CASSPSRVRYNEQFF. The chain joins TRBV11-2 to TRBJ2-1; no definite D call. V shed 5 bases and J shed 3 bases, with 14 bases lying between them. Germline loops: CDR1 SGHAT, CDR2 FQNNGV. CDR3 size: 15 residues.

J is TRBJ2-5 and V is TRBV3-1 (or the pseudogene TRBV3-2); TRBD2 aligns across 11 bases. Trimming took 1 base from V and 5 from J; bases not matched to a gene: 6. The CDR3 runs 16 residues. Germline V lookup: CDR1 LGHDT, CDR2 YNNKEL (reference sequence). CDR3 sequence (DNA): TGTGCCAGCAGCCAAGTAGCGGGAGGGCTTAGGGAGACCCAGTACTTC. Protein: CASSQVAGGLRETQYF.

This clone was recorded a few times. The CDR3, as DNA: TGTGCCAGCAGTTTATCGGGGACCGGGGAGCTGTTTTTT. Translating gives CASSLSGTGELFF. This chain links TRBV27 with TRBJ2-2; D is unclear. Trimming stripped 0 bases from V and 5 bases from J, with 4 bases between. The CDR3 extends over 13 amino acids. Germline-derived CDR1 and CDR2 are MNHEY and SMNVEV (reference sequence).

Note on this clone: A junction boundary mismatches the germline segment, possibly from a read error. The chain couples TRBV4-1 to TRBJ2-7; 8 bases agree with TRBD2. The germline CDR1 and CDR2 sequences are MGHRA and YSYEKL. This CDR3 spans 14 amino acids. The CDR3 DNA sequence: TGCGCCAGCAGCCCAGGACTAGCCTCCCACGAGCAGTACTTC. Amino acids: CASSPGLASHEQYF.

V is TRBV18 and J is TRBJ2-7, with D perhaps TRBD1 (6 bases). CDR3 length equals 15 residues. The ends were cut back, 0 bases at V and 6 bases at J, with 15 bases in the middle. Looked up from germline, CDR1 is KGHSH and CDR2 is LQKENI. The CDR3 sequence is CASSPPSGTRVEQYF. In DNA form, the CDR3 reads TGTGCCAGCTCACCACCGTCCGGGACACGGGTCGAGCAGTACTTC. The full variable domain, in which reference TRBV18 and TRBJ2-7 provide the parts outside the CDR3, is NAGVMQNPRHLVRRRGQEARLRCSPMKGHSHVYWYRQLPEEGLKFMVYLQKENIIDESGMPKERFSAEFPKEGPSILRIQQVVRGDSAAYFCASSPPSGTRVEQYFGPGTRLTVT.

The chain links TRBV5-1 to TRBJ2-7, with D possibly being TRBD2 (5 bases). Germline V lookup: CDR1 SGHRS, CDR2 YFSETQ. CDR3 length equals 15 residues. Trimming cost V 5 bases and J 0 bases, with 15 bases left between them. The CDR3, as DNA: TGCGCCAGCAGTCCCGGGGAGATCCTCTCCTACGAGCAGTACTTC. Its protein product is CASSPGEILSYEQYF.

The rearrangement uses TRBV5-1 and TRBJ2-7; the match to TRBD1 covers 7 bases. The length of the CDR3 is 14 residues. Trimming cost V 5 bases and J 0 bases; bases outside gene matches: 5. Germline V gives CDR1 SGHRS, CDR2 YFSETQ. The CDR3 sequence: CASRKGTASYEQYF. The CDR3 bases are TGCGCCAGCAGAAAGGGGACAGCCTCCTACGAGCAGTACTTC.

V and J are TRBV27 and TRBJ2-7, with D perhaps matching TRBD2 (6 bases). V was trimmed by 4 bases and J by 5 bases, leaving 18 bases between them. CDR3 size: 15 residues. Germline V gene lookup returns CDR1 MNHEY and CDR2 SMNVEV (reference sequence). CDR3 coding DNA: TGTGCCAGCAGTTCAACTGGGGGGACTCTCAACGAGCAGTACTTC. It codes for CASSSTGGTLNEQYF.

This rearrangement joins TRBV5-6 to TRBJ2-7, with D unclear. The V gene lost 4 bases and the J gene lost 2 bases, with 10 bases spanning the gap. Germline CDR1 and CDR2: SGHDT and YYEEEE. CDR3 length equals 13 residues. CDR3 sequence (DNA): TGTGCCAGCAGCCCCCCAGCCGCCTACGAGCAGTACTTC. Protein: CASSPPAAYEQYF.

The chain carries TRBV5-4 and TRBJ2-5, with 7 bases that match TRBD2. The CDR3 covers 13 residues. V was clipped by 5 bases and J by 4 bases; unmatched bases: 5. The germline V gene has CDR1 SGHNT and CDR2 YYREEE (reference sequence). CDR3 amino acids: CASSEGGVETQYF. DNA for the CDR3: TGTGCCAGCAGTGAGGGAGGGGTAGAGACCCAGTACTTC.

The chain has TRBV20-1 and TRBJ2-7; possible D gene TRBD1, 5 bases. Trimming cost V 3 bases and J 0 bases, with 12 bases left between them. Germline loops: CDR1 DFQATT, CDR2 SNEGSKA (reference sequence). This CDR3 contains 14 residues. The CDR3 loop reads CSASSQGPSYEQYF. The CDR3 bases are TGCAGTGCTAGTTCCCAGGGCCCCTCCTACGAGCAGTACTTC.

V usage is TRBV7-2 and J usage is TRBJ1-6; 8 bases fit TRBD1. Trimming cost V 5 bases and J 7 bases; bases outside gene matches: 1. The CDR3 has 13 residues. Germline lookup yields CDR1 SGHTA and CDR2 FQGNSA. CDR3 region: CASSRDRNSPLHF. CDR3 DNA sequence: TGTGCCAGCAGCAGGGACAGGAATTCACCCCTCCACTTT. Full variable domain (outside the CDR3, taken from reference TRBV7-2 and TRBJ1-6): GAGVSQSPSNKVTEKGKDVELRCDPISGHTALYWYRQSLGQGLEFLIYFQGNSAPDKSGLPSDRFSAERTGGSVSTLTIQRTQQEDSAVYLCASSRDRNSPLHFGNGTRLTVT.

A note on this clone: Other DNA variants within this sample encode the same CDR3. This chain connects TRBV5-6 to TRBJ1-2, with 10 bases aligning to TRBD1. V was clipped by 3 bases and J by 8 bases; unmatched bases: 7. Per the germline V gene, CDR1 is SGHDT and CDR2 is YYEEEE. This CDR3 has 14 amino acids. CDR3 residues: CASSSGTGAGGYTF. As DNA, the CDR3 is TGTGCCAGCAGCTCCGGGACAGGGGCTGGGGGCTACACCTTC.

The chain recombines TRBV2 with TRBJ1-6, with D possibly being TRBD1 (5 bases). Deletions cut 6 bases from V and 7 bases from J, with 13 bases between. The germline V gene encodes CDR1 SNHLY and CDR2 FYNNEI. The CDR3 extends over 14 amino acids. CDR3 DNA: TGTGCCAGCAGACAGGTCCGGTTGAATTCACCCCTCCACTTT. Amino acids: CASRQVRLNSPLHF.